Listed below are T cell receptor beta chains from one sample, sequenced in a study of blood T cell repertoires in COVID-19. The protocol was immunoSEQ multiplex PCR, while the TCRdb copy is restricted to in-frame clones and leaves out a portion. Of over 60,000 clones in the sample, approximately 90% were seen once. Sequencing was done on a sample of peripheral blood. These receptor sequences come from a woman older than 75 with active COVID-19. Each CDR3 is given with its conserved first and last residue. The D gene is left open where the match is weak. Clone size is not always given. Where it is, it says once, few, many or a class for expanded clones.

CDR3 DNA	CDR3 protein	CDR3 length	clone size	D gene	V gene	J gene
TGTGCCAGCAGTCGGACTAGTAATGAGCAGTTCTTC	CASSRTSNEQFF	12	-	TRBD2	TRBV6-5	TRBJ2-1
TGTGCCAGCAGCCACCCGGGACTAGCGGGAGGTTGGAATGAGCAGTTCTTC	CASSHPGLAGGWNEQFF	17	-	TRBD2	TRBV7-2	TRBJ2-1
TGTGCCAGCACCTATAGGAGCTCCTACGAGCAGTACTTC	CASTYRSSYEQYF	13	few	-	TRBV28	TRBJ2-7
TGTGCCAGCAGTCTACAGTACTACGAGCAGTACTTC	CASSLQYYEQYF	12	-	-	TRBV28	TRBJ2-7
TGTGCCTGGAGTCTAGGGACTAGCGGGAGTGAGTTCTTC	CAWSLGTSGSEFF	13	-	TRBD2	TRBV30	TRBJ2-1
TGTGCCATCAGTGAGTCGAGTTTCGACACAGATACGCAGTATTTT	CAISESSFDTDTQYF	15	-	-	TRBV10-3	TRBJ2-3
TGTGCCAGTAGTATGTGGTCTACCTCCGGGGATGAGCAGTTCTTC	CASSMWSTSGDEQFF	15	once	-	TRBV19	TRBJ2-1
TGTGCCAGCAGCCCACCGTGGGGTTCGGGACTAGCGGGGTACAATGAGCAGTTCTTC	CASSPPWGSGLAGYNEQFF	19	-	TRBD2	TRBV7-8	TRBJ2-1
TGTGCCAGCAGCAGGGAGGGGAACACTGAAGCTTTCTTT	CASSREGNTEAFF	13	-	-	TRBV6-4	TRBJ1-1
TGTGCCAGCAGATACCTAGCGTACAGCACAGATACGCAGTATTTT	CASRYLAYSTDTQYF	15	-	-	TRBV5-6	TRBJ2-3
TGTGCCAGCAGCCCATCGACAGGGAGTGGGGAAAAACTGTTTTTT	CASSPSTGSGEKLFF	15	-	TRBD1	TRBV9	TRBJ1-4
TGTGCCAGCAGCTTAATCCTCAGTGCAAATGAGCAGTTCTTC	CASSLILSANEQFF	14	once	-	TRBV7-2	TRBJ2-1
TGTGCCAGCAGCCCTTGGGGGGAGAATTCACCCCTCCACTTT	CASSPWGENSPLHF	14	-	-	TRBV3-1/TRBV3-2	TRBJ1-6
TGTGCCAGCAAGAGGGTAGGCAATCAGCCCCAGCATTTT	CASKRVGNQPQHF	13	-	-	TRBV28	TRBJ1-5
TGTGCCAGCAGCTCCCGACTAGCTGGCGAGCAGTACTTC	CASSSRLAGEQYF	13	-	TRBD2	TRBV7-9	TRBJ2-7
TGTGCCAGCAGTGAACGGTCAGGGATGACCGGGGAGCTGTTTTTT	CASSERSGMTGELFF	15	once	-	TRBV2	TRBJ2-2
TGTGCCAGCAGCTTAGATAGCGGGAGGAACGGGGAGCTGTTTTTT	CASSLDSGRNGELFF	15	-	TRBD2	TRBV7-2	TRBJ2-2
TGTGCCAGCACCAGACAGGGGGCGAGATACGAGCAGTACTTC	CASTRQGARYEQYF	14	-	TRBD1	TRBV28	TRBJ2-7
TGTGCCAGCAGGTCCGGGACTAGCGTTACGAATGAGCAGTTCTTC	CASRSGTSVTNEQFF	15	-	TRBD2	TRBV6-6	TRBJ2-1
TGTGCCACCAGCTCCGCGGGAGGGGCGAGCACAGATACGCAGTATTTT	CATSSAGGASTDTQYF	16	-	TRBD2	TRBV24-1	TRBJ2-3
TGCGCAGGGCGGAGCGGGCCGGGGGAGACCCAGTACTTC	CAGRSGPGETQYF	13	-	-	TRBV5-1	TRBJ2-5
TGTGCCAGCTCACCCCCCGGGACTAGCCGCACAGATACGCAGTATTTT	CASSPPGTSRTDTQYF	16	-	TRBD2	TRBV18	TRBJ2-3
TGTGCCAGCAGCTCCCGATCCGGGAGAGATTTTAGGAATGAGCAGTTCTTC	CASSSRSGRDFRNEQFF	17	-	-	TRBV11-2	TRBJ2-1
TGTGCCAGCAGTTTGAGACAGGTCGACCCCGGGGAGCTGTTTTTT	CASSLRQVDPGELFF	15	-	-	TRBV27	TRBJ2-2
TGCGCCAGCAGCCAAGGTCCACTAGCGGCCTCCTACGAGCAGTACTTC	CASSQGPLAASYEQYF	16	once	TRBD2	TRBV4-1	TRBJ2-7
TGCAGTGGAGGTAGCGGAGATACGCAGTATTTT	CSGGSGDTQYF	11	-	-	TRBV20-1	TRBJ2-3